The 31 T cell receptor beta chains given below trace back to one sample, sequenced in a study of cytomegalovirus exposure and HLA in healthy donors (dated 2017 in TCRdb). Preparation of the library involved the immunoSEQ multiplex PCR assay. The multiplex PCR relied on a mix of 60 forward primers for TCR Vbeta segments and 13 reverse primers for TCR Jbeta segments. TCRdb re-hosts the immuneACCESS table, in-frame sequences only. Its copies lack some clones; in the studies checked, an unresolved V gene accounts for under half of them, and the cause for the rest is not known. For this sample there are about 250,000 clones; 78% appear just once. The top ten clones comprise roughly 0.45% of the sample. Sequencing was carried out using PBMCs. The receptors were gathered from a boy under 18 in good health and CMV-seronegative.

The chain is built from TRBV27 and TRBJ1-1; perhaps TRBD1 as D (6 bases). In germline, CDR1 is MNHEY, CDR2 SMNVEV (reference sequence). Trimming took off 3 bases at V and 6 bases at J, with 26 bases between the two ends. The CDR3 is made up of 18 amino acids. CDR3 protein: CASSFSDRLFTNGAEAFF. The CDR3 DNA sequence: TGTGCCAGCAGTTTTTCGGACAGACTCTTTACTAATGGTGCTGAAGCTTTCTTT.

The chain joins TRBV7-8 to TRBJ2-1; D gene unclear. Per germline, CDR1 SGHVS and CDR2 FQNEAQ. V lost 5 bases, J lost 9 bases, and 14 bases lay in between. The CDR3 totals 13 residues. This CDR3 reads CASSRGAFAEQFF. CDR3 nucleotides: TGTGCCAGCAGCCGAGGTGCTTTCGCTGAGCAGTTCTTC.

V and J are TRBV7-3 and TRBJ2-7; 7 bases align to TRBD2. The V and J ends lost 6 bases and 1 base, in that order; junction bases with no gene match: 3. Germline V gene sequence: CDR1 SGHTA, CDR2 FQGTGA. The CDR3 is 13 residues long. The CDR3 DNA reads TGTGCCAGCAGGACAGCGGGGTCCTACGAGCAGTACTTC. Protein product: CASRTAGSYEQYF.

The chain carries TRBV5-1 and TRBJ1-1; 7 bases are a match to TRBD1. This CDR3 comprises 15 residues. V trimming: 2 bases; J trimming: 5 bases; junction bases outside the gene matches: 9. Germline V CDR1 and CDR2: SGHRS, YFSETQ. CDR3 nucleotides: TGCGCCAGCAGCTTCAGAGGGGGCGCGTCTACTGAAGCTTTCTTT. Translation: CASSFRGGASTEAFF.

The table lists this clone with a few counts. At the DNA level, this CDR3 is encoded by other sequences in the same sample as well. J is TRBJ1-5 and V is TRBV6-6; D remains ambiguous. This CDR3 has 14 amino acids. Germline CDR1 is MNHNY and CDR2 is SVGAGI (reference sequence). The ends were cut back, 2 bases at V and 2 bases at J, with 7 bases in the middle. DNA for the CDR3: TGTGCCAGCAGTTACGGGCAGGGCAATCAGCCCCAGCATTTT. This translates into CASSYGQGNQPQHF.

V and J are TRBV6-5 and TRBJ1-1; weak D call: TRBD1 (5 bases). Between the trimmed V and J ends, which lost 2 bases and 7 bases, there was a span of 11 bases. Per the germline V gene, CDR1 is MNHEY and CDR2 is SVGAGI. This CDR3 has 13 residues. CDR3 loop: CASSYGQGVEAFF. The DNA of the CDR3 is TGTGCCAGCAGTTACGGGCAGGGTGTTGAAGCTTTCTTT.

This sequence joins TRBV7-9 and TRBJ1-2; no clear D. From germline, CDR1 is SEHNR and CDR2 FQNEAQ (reference sequence). Trimming took 2 bases from V and 7 from J, leaving 17 bases between them. The CDR3 sequence is 15 residues long. The CDR3 DNA reads TGTGCCAGCAGCTTACGGAAAGCGCCCCTCTCTGGCTACACCTTC. Translating it yields CASSLRKAPLSGYTF. Variable domain in full (rest from reference TRBV7-9 and TRBJ1-2): DTGVSQNPRHKITKRGQNVTFRCDPISEHNRLYWYRQTLGQGPEFLTYFQNEAQLEKSRLLSDRFSAERPKGSFSTLEIQRTEQGDSAMYLCASSLRKAPLSGYTFGSGTRLTVV.

The sample holds a few counts of this clone. The CDR3 bases are TGCAGCGTTCTAACTAGCGGAGGCAATGAGCAGTTCTTC. This sequence encodes CSVLTSGGNEQFF. J is TRBJ2-1 and V is TRBV29-1; 8 nucleotides agree with TRBD2. The V gene's germline CDR1 is SQVTM and CDR2 ANQGSEA. This CDR3 contains 13 residues. J lost 6 bases, V lost 5 bases, and 6 bases had no gene match.

This clone appeared a few times. The chain couples TRBV7-9 to TRBJ1-1; D might be TRBD1 (5 bases). Germline CDR1 reads SEHNR; CDR2 reads FQNEAQ (reference sequence). This CDR3 is built from 14 residues. V gave up 6 bases and J gave up 1 base, with 12 bases separating them. The CDR3 bases are TGTGCCAGCAGGGGGGGGATCAGGAACACTGAAGCTTTCTTT. This sequence encodes CASRGGIRNTEAFF.

The genes are TRBV7-8 and TRBJ1-2, with D possibly matching TRBD1 (5 bases). Trimming cost V 1 base and J 9 bases, with 15 bases left between them. Germline loops: CDR1 SGHVS, CDR2 FQNEAQ. CDR3 length: 14 amino acids. The CDR3 coding sequence is TGTGCCAGCAGCTTAGGCCTTATACAGGAGCGCTACACCTTC. It codes for CASSLGLIQERYTF.

The chain uses TRBV5-1 and TRBJ2-1, with D tentatively TRBD2 (5 bases). V was trimmed by 3 bases and J by 0 bases, leaving 16 bases between them. Germline V lookup: CDR1 SGHRS, CDR2 YFSETQ. There are 17 residues in the CDR3. CDR3 protein: CASSSTRTDTSYNEQFF. For the CDR3, the DNA is TGCGCCAGCAGCTCTACGAGGACTGACACCTCCTACAATGAGCAGTTCTTC.

The genes are TRBV5-6 and TRBJ2-5; D is possibly TRBD2 (6 bases). The CDR3 is 16 residues long. Trimming took 0 bases from V and 5 from J, leaving 17 bases between them. Germline CDR1 and CDR2: SGHDT and YYEEEE. The CDR3 DNA reads TGTGCCAGCAGCTTGGAACGGAGGGAACCAGGGGAGACCCAGTACTTC. Translation gives CASSLERREPGETQYF.

V usage is TRBV6-5 and J usage is TRBJ2-5; 10 bases line up with TRBD1. The J call may be in error: the DNA end matches TRBJ2-7 better. This CDR3 has 13 residues. The germline gives CDR1 MNHEY, CDR2 SVGAGI. This CDR3 reads CASRGQGSYEQYF. CDR3 bases: TGTGCCAGCAGGGGACAGGGGTCCTACGAGCAGTACTTC.

The rearrangement uses TRBV30 and TRBJ1-2, with TRBD1 matching over 7 bases. V lost 0 bases and J lost 7; bases outside the gene matches: 8. The germline CDR1 and CDR2 sequences are GTSNPN and SVGIG (reference sequence). The CDR3 sequence is 14 residues long. CDR3 nucleotides: TGTGCCTGGAGTGTAACGGAGGGGGCAGGTGGCTACACCTTC. This translates into CAWSVTEGAGGYTF. Combining the CDR3 with reference TRBV30 and TRBJ1-2 gives the whole variable domain SQTIHQWPATLVQPVGSPLSLECTVEGTSNPNLYWYRQAAGRGLQLLFYSVGIGQISSEVPQNLSASRPQDRQFILSSKKLLLSDSGFYLCAWSVTEGAGGYTFGSGTRLTVV.

This chain uses TRBV19 with TRBJ2-1; 8 bases fit TRBD2. The J segment lost 7 bases and the V segment lost 8 bases, leaving 13 bases of the junction unmatched. From germline, CDR1 is LNHDA and CDR2 SQIVND (reference sequence). The CDR3 is made up of 15 amino acids. The CDR3 loop reads CASSDPGLGRNEQFF. DNA of the CDR3: TGTGCCAGTTCCGACCCGGGACTAGGGCGTAATGAGCAGTTCTTC.

This sequence joins TRBV4-2 and TRBJ2-3, with D possibly TRBD2 on 5 matching bases. Deletions cut 0 bases from V and 5 bases from J, with 9 bases between. CDR1 LGHNA and CDR2 YNFKEQ come from the germline V gene. The CDR3 extends over 14 amino acids. This CDR3 reads CASSQDPEGDTQYF. The CDR3 nucleotides are TGTGCCAGCAGCCAAGATCCAGAGGGAGATACGCAGTATTTT.

The rearrangement links TRBV13 to TRBJ1-3, with D perhaps TRBD1 (5 bases). The V end lost 4 bases, the J end lost 0 bases, and 13 bases lay between the germline ends. Per germline, CDR1 PRHDT and CDR2 FYEKMQ (reference sequence). This CDR3 has 16 amino acids. The CDR3 spells CASSSPQANSGNTIYF. The DNA for the CDR3 is TGTGCCAGCAGCTCCCCACAGGCAAACTCTGGAAACACCATATATTTT.

The chain uses TRBV2 and TRBJ2-5; D is possibly TRBD1 (5 bases). The V and J ends lost 6 bases and 5 bases respectively, with 16 bases between them. Germline V gene data show CDR1 as SNHLY and CDR2 as FYNNEI. This CDR3 contains 14 residues. The CDR3 loop reads CASSEQGVGETQYF. The CDR3, as DNA: TGTGCCAGCAGCGAGCAGGGTGTCGGTGAGACCCAGTACTTC.

This clone was recorded once. The J gene is TRBJ2-5, the V gene TRBV27, with a weak D call TRBD1 (5 bases). Trimming cost V 1 base and J 1 base, with 19 bases left between them. This CDR3 spans 18 amino acids. Germline assignment: CDR1 MNHEY and CDR2 SMNVEV (reference sequence). CDR3 DNA: TGTGCCAGCAGTTTATTCGCAGGGCCTACGACGATCCAAGAGACCCAGTACTTC. Amino acids: CASSLFAGPTTIQETQYF.

This chain connects TRBV9 to TRBJ2-1; weak D call: TRBD2 (6 bases). The V gene's germline CDR1 is SGDLS and CDR2 YYNGEE. There are 17 residues in the CDR3. V was shortened by 6 bases and J by 0 bases, with 19 bases between the two germline ends. CDR3 protein: CASKSAKLALSYNEQFF. The CDR3, as DNA: TGTGCCAGCAAATCGGCTAAACTAGCCCTCTCCTACAATGAGCAGTTCTTC.

The chain joins TRBV6-5 to TRBJ1-1, with TRBD1 matching over 9 bases. Germline V gene sequence: CDR1 MNHEY, CDR2 SVGAGI. V dropped 2 bases and J dropped 6; count of bases not matched to a gene: 7. The CDR3 has 15 residues. CDR3 nucleotide sequence: TGTGCCAGCAGTTACCCCACGGGGACAGGGCCTGAAGCTTTCTTT. Translation gives CASSYPTGTGPEAFF.

This clone showed up just a few times. The V and J genes are TRBV2 and TRBJ2-3, with TRBD1 identical over 8 bases. The CDR3 loop spans 16 amino acids. Losses at the gene ends were 6 bases for V and 2 bases for J; bases not matched to a gene: 10. Per germline, CDR1 SNHLY and CDR2 FYNNEI. The CDR3 DNA sequence: TGTGCCAGCAGATTTGGACAGGGACAAGCCACAGATACGCAGTATTTT. Translation: CASRFGQGQATDTQYF. Drawing the rest from reference TRBV2 and TRBJ2-3, the complete variable domain is EPEVTQTPSHQVTQMGQEVILRCVPISNHLYFYWYRQILGQKVEFLVSFYNNEISEKSEIFDDQFSVERPDGSNFTLKIRSTKLEDSAMYFCASRFGQGQATDTQYFGPGTRLTVL.

The chain uses TRBV11-1 and TRBJ2-7, with 7 bases aligning to TRBD1. The ends lost 5 bases at V and 6 bases at J; junction bases unmatched: 10. Germline V lookup: CDR1 SGHAT, CDR2 FQDESV (reference sequence). The CDR3 is 14 residues long. The CDR3 region is CASSQGQGVFEQYF. For the CDR3, the DNA is TGTGCCAGCAGCCAAGGTCAGGGGGTATTCGAGCAGTACTTC.

This chain links TRBV28 with TRBJ1-4, with TRBD1 identical over 9 bases. Per germline, CDR1 MDHEN and CDR2 SYDVKM. J gave up 1 base and V 6 bases, and 0 bases lay outside the gene matches. CDR3 length: 14 amino acids. This CDR3 reads CASRDRGTNEKLFF. The CDR3 DNA follows: TGTGCCAGCAGGGACAGGGGAACTAATGAAAAACTGTTTTTT.

The rearrangement joins TRBV6-5 to TRBJ1-2; the D gene is possibly TRBD1 (6 bases). There are 12 residues in the CDR3. Germline-derived CDR1 and CDR2 are MNHEY and SVGAGI. Trimming took 6 bases from V and 2 from J, leaving 7 bases between them. In DNA form, the CDR3 reads TGTGCCAGCAGCCAGGGGAACTATGGCTACACCTTC. It specifies CASSQGNYGYTF.

This clone appeared once. The CDR3 spells CASRGLAGVAQFF. The CDR3 region has the DNA TGTGCCAGCAGAGGACTAGCGGGGGTTGCGCAGTTCTTC. The chain employs TRBV6-5 and TRBJ2-1; 13 bases match TRBD2. Germline CDR1 MNHEY, CDR2 SVGAGI. The CDR3 length is 13 residues. V shed 6 bases, J shed 12 bases, and the junction held 5 bases outside the gene matches.

The chain employs TRBV4-1 and TRBJ1-4; no clear D. CDR3 length: 12 amino acids. From germline, CDR1 is MGHRA and CDR2 YSYEKL. V shed 4 bases and J shed 5 bases, with 5 bases lying between them. CDR3 coding DNA: TGCGCCAGCAGCCGAGTCAATGAAAAACTGTTTTTT. This encodes CASSRVNEKLFF.

The chain links TRBV14 to TRBJ2-1; TRBD2 agrees at 7 bases. This CDR3 contains 13 residues. V lost 4 bases, J lost 7 bases, and 4 bases stayed unmatched. CDR1 is SGHDN and CDR2 is FVKESK in the germline V gene. The CDR3, as DNA: TGTGCCAGCAGCCGGGGTAGCGGGAATGAGCAGTTCTTC. This encodes CASSRGSGNEQFF. Combining the CDR3 with reference TRBV14 and TRBJ2-1 gives the whole variable domain EAGVTQFPSHSVIEKGQTVTLRCDPISGHDNLYWYRRVMGKEIKFLLHFVKESKQDESGMPNNRFLAERTGGTYSTLKVQPAELEDSGVYFCASSRGSGNEQFFGPGTRLTVL.

The V call is TRBV19, the J call TRBJ1-2; tentative D call: TRBD1 (6 bases). The ends were cut back, 3 bases at V and 0 bases at J, with 11 bases in the middle. CDR3 length: 15 residues. CDR1 and CDR2 from the germline V gene are LNHDA and SQIVND (reference sequence). CDR3 bases: TGTGCCAGTAGTATTTACAGGGCGACTAACTATGGCTACACCTTC. It codes for CASSIYRATNYGYTF.

The rearrangement uses TRBV11-3 and TRBJ2-1, with no clear D. This CDR3 is built from 14 residues. The germline V and J ends were trimmed by 0 bases and 0 bases, with 3 bases remaining between them. Germline V gives CDR1 SGHNT, CDR2 YENEEA. As DNA, the CDR3 is TGTGCCAGCAGCTTAGAGGCCTCCTACAATGAGCAGTTCTTC. Its translation: CASSLEASYNEQFF.

This clone turned up a few times. In nucleotides, the CDR3 is TGTGCCTGGAGTGTACTTTCAGGGGCGGGTGGCTACACCTTC. Encoded protein: CAWSVLSGAGGYTF. The chain combines TRBV30 with TRBJ1-2; D might be TRBD1 (6 bases). This CDR3 has 14 amino acids. Trimming took 0 bases from V and 7 from J, leaving 15 bases between them. CDR1 and CDR2 from the germline V gene are GTSNPN and SVGIG (reference sequence).